The rows below give T cell receptor beta chains drawn from one sample of a study of tumor and adjacent non-tumor tissue in lung cancer. TCRdb ran MiXCR on the multiplex PCR reads and lists one entry per CDR3 protein. The data show 200,000 to 250,000 distinct CDR3 sequences, 71% seen once. The specimen sequenced was lung tumor tissue. Every receptor here comes from a man aged 55 to 70 with non-small cell lung cancer. Each CDR3 is given with its conserved first and last residue. The D gene is left open where the match is weak. The listing skips clone size in some rows; elsewhere it reads once, few, many or a size class.

TRBV28	-	TRBJ1-2	-	TGTGCCAGTAATAATACAGGGTCTGGTGGCTACACCTTC	CASNNTGSGGYTF
TRBV29-1	-	TRBJ1-2	-	TGTAGCGTTGAAGATTCAAGGGGCAGGGGAGATGGTTACACCTTC	CSVEDSRGRGDGYTF
TRBV10-1	TRBD1	TRBJ2-7	-	TGCGCCAGCAGTGAGGGAGGACAGGGGGCCTACGAGCAGTACTTC	CASSEGGQGAYEQYF
TRBV6-6	-	TRBJ1-3	-	TGTGCCAGCAGTTACTCCGTGGGTGCTGGAAACACCATATATTTT	CASSYSVGAGNTIYF
TRBV20-1	-	TRBJ1-2	many	TGCAGTGCTACTCCCACTCGTAAGACCTATGGCTACACCTTC	CSATPTRKTYGYTF
TRBV29-1	TRBD1	TRBJ1-1	-	TGCAGCGTCCTCAGGACAGGGGTGAATACTGAAGCTTTCTTT	CSVLRTGVNTEAFF
TRBV20-1	-	TRBJ1-1	-	TGCAGTCCCCTAGGGGGACCAAACAGTGAAGCTATCTTT	CSPLGGPNSEAIF
TRBV20-1	-	TRBJ2-2	few	TGCAGTGCTAGAGTCGGGGCCAACACCGGGGAGCTGTTTTTT	CSARVGANTGELFF
TRBV4-1	-	TRBJ2-2	-	TGCGCCAGCAGCCAAAGGTGGGGTGGCACCGGGGAGCTGTTTTTT	CASSQRWGGTGELFF
TRBV11-1	-	TRBJ2-4	-	TGTGCCAGCAGTTATCCGGGGCACAGGGTTAACATTCAGTACTTC	CASSYPGHRVNIQYF
TRBV29-1	TRBD2	TRBJ2-5	many	TGCAGCGTTGAATTCGGCGAGCGGGGGTGGTACCAAGAGACCCAGTACTTC	CSVEFGERGWYQETQYF
TRBV6-2/TRBV6-3	-	TRBJ2-7	-	TGTGCCAGCAGTTCTATACCCGGATCTTCCTACGAGCAGTACTTC	CASSSIPGSSYEQYF
TRBV5-1	-	TRBJ2-5	-	TGCGCCAGCAGCGTGTGGGATGGAGAGACCCAGTACTTC	CASSVWDGETQYF
TRBV20-1	-	TRBJ2-5	few	TGCAGTGCTAGATCGACCGGGACCCAGTACTTC	CSARSTGTQYF
TRBV20-1	-	TRBJ1-4	-	TGCAGTGCTAGGGGGGGTAGTGAAAAACTGTTTTTT	CSARGGSEKLFF
TRBV5-1	-	TRBJ2-2	-	TGCGCCAGCAGCTTCAGGACAGCCGGGGAGCTGTTTTTT	CASSFRTAGELFF
TRBV20-1	-	TRBJ1-1	few	TGCAGTGCTAGAAAGGGAGGGGGGAGCACTGAAGCTTTCTTT	CSARKGGGSTEAFF
TRBV11-2	-	TRBJ2-2	-	TGTGTCAGCAGCTTAGGGGGAGGAGGCACCAGGGAGCTGTTTTTT	CVSSLGGGGTRELFF
TRBV6-5	-	TRBJ2-5	few	TGTGCCAGCACCGAACCAGGGCAAGAGACCCAGTACTTC	CASTEPGQETQYF
TRBV20-1	-	TRBJ1-1	many	TGCAGTGCTAGAGAGTCAGGGACCGAAGCTTTCTTT	CSARESGTEAFF
TRBV4-3	-	TRBJ1-1	-	TGCGCCTACAGCCAAGACGTTCCGGGCAGTTCGGGCACTGAAACTTTCTTT	CAYSQDVPGSSGTETFF
TRBV7-8	TRBD1	TRBJ2-5	few	TGTGCCAGCAGCGAAACGACAGGGTTGCAAGAGACCCAGTACTTC	CASSETTGLQETQYF
TRBV4-1	-	TRBJ2-5	-	TGCGCCAGCAGCCAAGATCGGGGGTCAGGCGTCGCTGAGACCCGGTACTTC	CASSQDRGSGVAETRYF
TRBV29-1	-	TRBJ2-3	-	TGCAGCTTCCAGCCCCAGCGCCTAGACACAGATACGCATTATTTT	CSFQPQRLDTDTHYF